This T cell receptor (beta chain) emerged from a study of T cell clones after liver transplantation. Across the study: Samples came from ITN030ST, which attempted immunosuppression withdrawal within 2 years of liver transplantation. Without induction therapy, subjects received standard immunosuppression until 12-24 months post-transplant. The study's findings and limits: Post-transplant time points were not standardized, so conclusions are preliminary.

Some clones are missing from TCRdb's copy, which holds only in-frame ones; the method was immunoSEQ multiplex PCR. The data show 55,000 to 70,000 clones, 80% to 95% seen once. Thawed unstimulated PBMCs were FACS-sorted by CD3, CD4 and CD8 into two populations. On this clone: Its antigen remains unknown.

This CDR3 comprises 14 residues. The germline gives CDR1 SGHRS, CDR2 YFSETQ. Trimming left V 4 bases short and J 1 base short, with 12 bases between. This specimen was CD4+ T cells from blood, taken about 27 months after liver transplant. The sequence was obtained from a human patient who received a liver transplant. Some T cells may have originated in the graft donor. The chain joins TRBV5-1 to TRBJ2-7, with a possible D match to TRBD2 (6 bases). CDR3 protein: CASSPKEGSYEQYF. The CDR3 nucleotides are TGCGCCAGCAGCCCCAAGGAGGGATCCTACGAGCAGTACTTC.